This T cell receptor (beta chain) was found in a study of OX40 agonist ivuxolimab in advanced cancers. Study details: A male proportion of 82.7% was recorded, with mean age approximately 64 years and range about 23 to 90. A history of anti-PD-1, anti-PD-L1 or anti-CTLA-4 therapy was acceptable, and 40% had some.

The CDR3 extends over 16 amino acids. Trimming took 1 base from V and 4 from J; bases not matched to a gene: 5. The germline V gene encodes CDR1 SGHNT and CDR2 YENEEA. The table came from immunoSEQ multiplex PCR; TCRdb's copy has only in-frame clones and leaves some out. Of roughly 95,000 clones detected, around 84% appear once; the ten largest clones hold around 2%. The source of this sequence is an adult with an advanced solid tumor such as melanoma, head and neck, liver or kidney cancer. The sample in question was CD4+ or CD8+ T cells sorted from blood, obtained in a trial of the OX40 agonist ivuxolimab. The chain uses TRBV11-3 and TRBJ2-3, with 10 bases identical to TRBD2. CDR3 amino acids: CASSLGLAGAADTQYF. The DNA for the CDR3 is TGTGCCAGCAGCTTAGGCCTAGCGGGAGCCGCAGATACGCAGTATTTT. The variable domain in full, with the rest retrieved from reference TRBV11-3 and TRBJ2-3, is EAGVVQSPRYKIIEKKQPVAFWCNPISGHNTLYWYLQNLGQGPELLIRYENEEAVDDSQLPKDRFSAERLKGVDSTLKIQPAELGDSAVYLCASSLGLAGAADTQYFGPGTRLTVL.